The 26 T cell receptor beta chains given below trace back to one sample, sequenced in a study of blood T cell repertoires in COVID-19. Here immunoSEQ multiplex PCR was the method, and the copy in TCRdb shows in-frame clones only, minus some. The sample consists of some 68,000 clones, 70% to 90% of them appearing once. Sequencing was done on a sample of peripheral blood. The receptors shown here come from a woman aged 45-65 years with COVID-19, enrolled during active disease.

The gene calls are TRBV6-5 and TRBJ1-3, with 7 bases matching TRBD1. V dropped 6 bases and J dropped 2; count of bases not matched to a gene: 4. The germline gives CDR1 MNHEY, CDR2 SVGAGI. The CDR3 is made up of 14 amino acids. The CDR3 here is CASSYRGTGNTIYF. The CDR3 nucleotides read TGTGCCAGCAGCTACAGGGGAACTGGAAACACCATATATTTT.

The table lists this clone with a count of one. The rearrangement links TRBV18 to TRBJ1-1; 11 positions agree with TRBD1. The trim removed 1 base at V and 5 bases at J, leaving 9 bases unmatched. The CDR3 loop spans 17 amino acids. The germline V gene has CDR1 KGHSH and CDR2 LQKENI. Written as DNA, the CDR3 is TGTGCCAGCTCACCACTGGGACAGGGGGATAGAAGGACTGAAGCTTTCTTT. As protein: CASSPLGQGDRRTEAFF.

The table lists this clone with a few counts. The rearrangement joins TRBV19 to TRBJ1-5; TRBD1 matches 10 bases. Germline CDR1 is LNHDA and CDR2 is SQIVND (reference sequence). The CDR3 is 14 residues long. J gave up 13 bases and V 3 bases, and 9 bases lay outside the gene matches. CDR3 DNA: TGTGCCAGTAGTATCGAGGACAGGGGGTTCCAGCAGCATTTT. Its translation: CASSIEDRGFQQHF.

This rearrangement joins TRBV5-5 to TRBJ1-5; possibly TRBD1 for D (5 bases). Germline lookup yields CDR1 SGHKS and CDR2 YYEKEE (reference sequence). This CDR3 is built from 16 residues. V shed 0 bases and J shed 6 bases, with 16 bases lying between them. The CDR3: CASSLVFGGGSQPQHF. CDR3 nucleotides: TGTGCCAGCAGCTTGGTTTTCGGGGGAGGGAGTCAGCCCCAGCATTTT.

V is TRBV28 and J is TRBJ2-3, with D possibly being TRBD1 (5 bases). V was cut by 0 bases and J by 1 base, with 8 bases left in between. CDR1 and CDR2 (germline): MDHEN, SYDVKM. The CDR3 has 15 amino acids. The CDR3 bases are TGTGCCAGCAGTTTATGGGCGACAGGCACAGATACGCAGTATTTT. It is translated as CASSLWATGTDTQYF.

V is TRBV10-3 and J is TRBJ2-7; perhaps TRBD1 as D (7 bases). V was pared by 6 bases and J by 4 bases, with 19 bases between. This CDR3 has 15 amino acids. CDR1 and CDR2 (germline): ENHRY, SYGVKD. The CDR3 loop is CAIRPSETGTYEQYF. The CDR3 DNA sequence: TGTGCCATCAGACCATCCGAGACAGGGACTTACGAGCAGTACTTC.

This chain uses TRBV6-2 or TRBV6-3 with TRBJ2-7; D might be TRBD2 (5 bases). V lost 0 bases, J lost 2 bases, and 14 bases lay in between. The CDR3 loop spans 16 amino acids. Germline V CDR1 and CDR2: MNHEY, SVGEGT. DNA of the CDR3: TGTGCCAGCAGTTACTCGATCGCCTACGGGGCCTACGAGCAGTACTTC. Translated, it gives CASSYSIAYGAYEQYF.

The rearrangement uses TRBV5-1 and TRBJ2-2; TRBD1 matches 9 bases. From germline, CDR1 is SGHRS and CDR2 YFSETQ. The CDR3 sequence is 15 residues long. V trimming: 3 bases; J trimming: 3 bases; junction bases outside the gene matches: 3. The CDR3 protein is CASSYRTGDTGELFF. DNA of the CDR3: TGCGCCAGCAGCTACCGGACAGGGGACACCGGGGAGCTGTTTTTT.

Remarks on this clone: One end of the junction does not line up with germline, which may come from a read error. The chain links TRBV27 to TRBJ2-3; D unclear. The CDR3 loop spans 13 amino acids. Germline V gene lookup returns CDR1 MNHEY and CDR2 SMNVEV (reference sequence). The CDR3 region has the DNA TGTGCCAGCAGTTTACCTTCCGGAGATACACAGTATTTT. It is translated as CASSLPSGDTQYF.

The gene calls are TRBV5-8 and TRBJ2-1; D gene unclear. Trimming shortened V by 1 base and J by 0 bases, and 14 bases separated the two germline ends. Looked up from germline, CDR1 is SGHTS and CDR2 is YDEGEE. This CDR3 spans 17 amino acids. CDR3 sequence: CASSLTLPPRSYNEQFF. CDR3 DNA sequence: TGTGCCAGCAGCTTGACTCTACCGCCCCGCTCCTACAATGAGCAGTTCTTC.

The V gene is TRBV28, the J gene TRBJ2-5; tentative D call: TRBD1 (5 bases). Germline V CDR1 and CDR2: MDHEN, SYDVKM. The CDR3 covers 12 residues. V gave up 4 bases and J gave up 4 bases, with 7 bases separating them. CDR3 residues: CASSSGIETQYF. For the CDR3, the DNA is TGTGCCAGCAGTTCAGGGATAGAGACCCAGTACTTC.

This clone was seen more than once but under ten times. This rearrangement joins TRBV2 to TRBJ1-6; a possible D gene is TRBD1 (5 bases). Looked up from germline, CDR1 is SNHLY and CDR2 is FYNNEI. Trimming pared 3 bases from V and 9 bases from J, leaving 12 bases between. This CDR3 region has 14 residues. The CDR3 loop reads CASSESRVVSPLHF. For the CDR3, the DNA is TGTGCCAGCAGTGAGTCCAGGGTAGTTTCACCCCTCCACTTT.

This chain joins TRBV15 and TRBJ2-3; 8 bases agree with TRBD2. The germline gives CDR1 LNHNV, CDR2 YYDKDF (reference sequence). V shed 1 base and J 2 bases; nucleotides not matched to a gene: 14. The CDR3 has 19 amino acids. CDR3 protein: CATSRASSLADRLTDTQYF. The CDR3 DNA follows: TGTGCCACCAGCAGAGCTTCTTCACTAGCGGACCGACTCACAGATACGCAGTATTTT.

The CDR3 here is CATSGGWDSQETQYF. The CDR3 region has the DNA TGTGCCACCAGTGGTGGATGGGACAGCCAAGAGACCCAGTACTTC. The chain joins TRBV24-1 to TRBJ2-5; 7 bases are shared with TRBD1. Germline values: CDR1 KGHDR, CDR2 SFDVKD. This CDR3 contains 15 residues. V trimming: 5 bases; J trimming: 1 base; junction bases outside the gene matches: 6.

The V gene is TRBV28, the J gene TRBJ1-1; a possible D gene is TRBD1 (5 bases). Germline CDR1 MDHEN, CDR2 SYDVKM. Trimming took off 6 bases at V and 0 bases at J, with 14 bases between the two ends. This CDR3 comprises 15 residues. CDR3 in amino acids: CASRPSTEVNTEAFF. The CDR3 coding sequence is TGTGCCAGCAGGCCATCGACAGAAGTGAACACTGAAGCTTTCTTT.

This chain links TRBV3-1 (or the pseudogene TRBV3-2) with TRBJ2-3, with a possible D match to TRBD1 (5 bases). V lost 6 bases and J 2 bases, leaving 12 bases between the germline ends. Germline values: CDR1 LGHDT, CDR2 YNNKEL (reference sequence). The CDR3 is 14 amino acids. The CDR3: CASSNQGLTDTQYF. The CDR3, as DNA: TGTGCCAGCAGTAATCAGGGTCTCACAGATACGCAGTATTTT.

The chain carries TRBV5-4 and TRBJ2-7; TRBD1 is a possible D gene (6 bases). CDR3 length: 12 residues. V lost 3 bases and J lost 2, with 6 bases in between. The germline CDR1 and CDR2 sequences are SGHNT and YYREEE (reference sequence). The CDR3 sequence: CASSWDTYEQYF. CDR3 in DNA: TGTGCCAGCAGCTGGGACACCTACGAGCAGTACTTC.

This chain links TRBV5-6 with TRBJ2-7; unclear D gene. The CDR3 sequence is 14 residues long. The V and J ends lost 4 bases and 0 bases respectively, with 11 bases between them. Germline V gene sequence: CDR1 SGHDT, CDR2 YYEEEE. DNA for the CDR3: TGTGCCAGCAGCAAAATACAGATCTCCTACGAGCAGTACTTC. This codes for CASSKIQISYEQYF.

The chain links TRBV2 to TRBJ1-1; D is ambiguous. Trimming shortened V by 5 bases and J by 5 bases, and 12 bases separated the two germline ends. This CDR3 has 13 residues. Germline values: CDR1 SNHLY, CDR2 FYNNEI. CDR3 DNA: TGTGCCAGCAGTCCCCTCTCGGAGACTGAAGCTTTCTTT. This sequence encodes CASSPLSETEAFF.

V gene TRBV11-2 combines with J gene TRBJ1-3, with 9 bases fitting TRBD1. This CDR3 comprises 14 residues. Germline V CDR1 and CDR2: SGHAT, FQNNGV. Trimming at V came to 3 bases and at J to 7 bases, leaving 4 bases not matched to a gene. In DNA form, the CDR3 reads TGTGCCAGCAGCTTTCGACAGGGGGGGAACACCATATATTTT. Residues: CASSFRQGGNTIYF.

The rearrangement joins TRBV10-2 to TRBJ1-5; D unresolved. Germline V CDR1 and CDR2: WSHSY, SAAADI. The CDR3 has 13 residues. V lost 10 bases, J lost 5 bases, and 15 bases lay in between. The CDR3 loop reads CATKERGDQPQHF. The CDR3 DNA reads as TGCGCCACCAAGGAACGGGGAGATCAGCCCCAGCATTTT.

CDR3: CASSIPSGTGYEQYF. The CDR3 DNA is TGTGCCAGTAGTATCCCCTCCGGGACAGGGTACGAGCAGTACTTC. The chain uses TRBV19 and TRBJ2-7, with 9 bases fitting TRBD1. The CDR3 runs to 15 residues. Germline trimming cut 3 bases from V and 4 bases from J; bases unmatched to any gene: 7. Germline values: CDR1 LNHDA, CDR2 SQIVND (reference sequence).

The chain employs TRBV28 and TRBJ2-4; TRBD1 is a possible D gene (7 bases). Trimming stripped 8 bases from V and 5 bases from J, with 25 bases between. This CDR3 region has 17 residues. Germline V gives CDR1 MDHEN, CDR2 SYDVKM. CDR3 nucleotides: TGTGCCAGCCGGGGTAGGAGGTACAGGGGAGGCCAAAACATTCAGTACTTC. It yields the protein CASRGRRYRGGQNIQYF.

The chain links TRBV18 to TRBJ2-1, with 8 bases identical to TRBD2. V lost 0 bases and J lost 4; bases outside the gene matches: 5. Germline assignment: CDR1 KGHSH and CDR2 LQKENI. The CDR3 consists of 16 residues. This CDR3 reads CASSPPTGGRYNEQFF. Here the CDR3 DNA reads TGTGCCAGCTCACCACCGACGGGAGGGCGTTACAATGAGCAGTTCTTC.

The chain carries TRBV27 and TRBJ2-2; TRBD2 matches 9 bases. V dropped 3 bases and J dropped 0; count of bases not matched to a gene: 2. Germline V gene data show CDR1 as MNHEY and CDR2 as SMNVEV (reference sequence). This CDR3 spans 16 amino acids. In nucleotides, the CDR3 is TGTGCCAGCAGTTTTCGGACTAGCGCGAACACCGGGGAGCTGTTTTTT. Amino acid sequence: CASSFRTSANTGELFF.

This sequence joins TRBV27 and TRBJ1-5; 11 bases line up with TRBD1. The germline CDR1 and CDR2 sequences are MNHEY and SMNVEV (reference sequence). This CDR3 comprises 17 residues. With V trimmed by 4 bases and J by 7 bases, 12 bases remained unmatched. CDR3 sequence (DNA): TGTGCCAGCAGTTCTTGGACAGGGGGCGGGGGGGGACAGCCCCAGCATTTT. It is translated as CASSSWTGGGGGQPQHF.